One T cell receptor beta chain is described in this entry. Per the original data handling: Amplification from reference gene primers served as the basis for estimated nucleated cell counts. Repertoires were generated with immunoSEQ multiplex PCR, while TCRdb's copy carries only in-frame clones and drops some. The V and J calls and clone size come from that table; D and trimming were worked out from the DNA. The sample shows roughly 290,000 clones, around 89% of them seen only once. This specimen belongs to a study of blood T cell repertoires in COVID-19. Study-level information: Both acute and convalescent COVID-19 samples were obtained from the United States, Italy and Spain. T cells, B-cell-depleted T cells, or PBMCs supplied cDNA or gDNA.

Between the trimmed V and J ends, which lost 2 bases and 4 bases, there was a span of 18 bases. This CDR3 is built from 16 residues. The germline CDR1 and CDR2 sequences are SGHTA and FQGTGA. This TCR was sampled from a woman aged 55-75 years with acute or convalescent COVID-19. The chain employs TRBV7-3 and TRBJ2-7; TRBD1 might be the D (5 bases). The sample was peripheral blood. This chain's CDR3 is CASSLLTRDRSYEQYF. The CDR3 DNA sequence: TGTGCCAGCAGCTTACTGACTCGCGACAGATCTTACGAGCAGTACTTC.